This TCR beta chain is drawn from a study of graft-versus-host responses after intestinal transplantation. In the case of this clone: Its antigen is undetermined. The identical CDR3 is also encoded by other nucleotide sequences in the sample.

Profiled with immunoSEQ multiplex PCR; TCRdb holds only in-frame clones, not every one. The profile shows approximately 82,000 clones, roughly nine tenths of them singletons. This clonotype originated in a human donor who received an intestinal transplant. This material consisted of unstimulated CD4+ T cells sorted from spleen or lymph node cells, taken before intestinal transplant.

The CDR3 loop is CASSLQGGDTEAFF. The CDR3 DNA sequence: TGCGCCAGCAGCTTACAGGGTGGTGACACTGAAGCTTTCTTT. The rearrangement uses TRBV5-1 and TRBJ1-1; D is perhaps TRBD1 (6 bases). Trimming cost V 2 bases and J 3 bases, with 11 bases left between them. The germline CDR1 and CDR2 sequences are SGHRS and YFSETQ. The CDR3 is 14 amino acids.